The 28 T cell receptor beta chains presented below share a single source sample, sequenced in a study of T cell responses to AZD1222 COVID-19 vaccine. Produced via immunoSEQ multiplex PCR; TCRdb's table is partial and in-frame only. The sample carries about 130,000 clones, 90% recorded once. The material was peripheral blood, obtained on day 0 of AZD1222 vaccination. Receptors were obtained from an adult in good health.

The chain recombines TRBV4-2 with TRBJ2-5; no clear D gene. V was trimmed by 0 bases and J by 5 bases, leaving 7 bases between them. Germline V gene sequence: CDR1 LGHNA, CDR2 YNFKEQ. The CDR3 totals 13 residues. The CDR3 region has the DNA TGTGCCAGCAGCCAAGACGGTGTGGAGACCCAGTACTTC. Its translation: CASSQDGVETQYF.

In DNA, the CDR3 is TGTGCCAGTAGTCGGACAGGGGCCTACGAGCAGTACTTC. Translated, it gives CASSRTGAYEQYF. V and J are TRBV19 and TRBJ2-7, with 9 nucleotides matching TRBD1. Germline CDR1 and CDR2: LNHDA and SQIVND (reference sequence). The ends lost 5 bases at V and 2 bases at J; junction bases unmatched: 1. The CDR3 covers 13 residues.

V gene TRBV3-1 (or the pseudogene TRBV3-2) combines with J gene TRBJ1-2; D is unresolved. The germline V and J ends were trimmed by 1 base and 1 base, with 19 bases remaining between them. Looked up from germline, CDR1 is LGHDT and CDR2 is YNNKEL (reference sequence). This CDR3 has 18 residues. The CDR3 spells CASSQVSAVWGFNYGYTF. In nucleotides, the CDR3 is TGTGCCAGCAGCCAAGTATCTGCCGTCTGGGGATTTAACTATGGCTACACCTTC.

The chain combines TRBV9 with TRBJ1-1, with a tentative D call TRBD1 (6 bases). Germline values: CDR1 SGDLS, CDR2 YYNGEE. The CDR3 runs to 17 residues. Deletions cut 0 bases from V and 4 bases from J, with 19 bases between. The CDR3 DNA reads as TGTGCCAGCAGCGTAGACCCCCCGGGGGCGCACGGCACTGAAGCTTTCTTT. As protein: CASSVDPPGAHGTEAFF.

This rearrangement joins TRBV30 to TRBJ1-2, with D possibly being TRBD1 (5 bases). Germline CDR1 GTSNPN, CDR2 SVGIG (reference sequence). This CDR3 spans 16 amino acids. Trimming removed 0 bases from V and 2 bases from J, with 16 bases in between. In DNA form, the CDR3 reads TGTGCCTGGAGTGTAGGTCTGTCAGGGTGGAACTATGGCTACACCTTC. It translates to CAWSVGLSGWNYGYTF.

In this sample, this clone turned up once. This chain joins TRBV7-2 and TRBJ2-1, with a weak D call TRBD1 (7 bases). The V and J ends lost 3 bases and 6 bases respectively, with 12 bases between them. CDR1 SGHTA and CDR2 FQGNSA come from the germline V gene. This CDR3 contains 14 residues. For the CDR3, the DNA is TGTGCCAGCAGCTTGGGGGGACAGATCAATGAGCAGTTCTTC. Its protein product is CASSLGGQINEQFF.

This chain uses TRBV3-1 (or the pseudogene TRBV3-2) with TRBJ1-5; D unresolved. V lost 1 base and J 6 bases, leaving 10 bases between the germline ends. This CDR3 region has 14 residues. In germline, CDR1 is LGHDT, CDR2 YNNKEL (reference sequence). This CDR3 is CASSQAMVGQPQHF. The DNA for the CDR3 is TGTGCCAGCAGCCAAGCAATGGTTGGTCAGCCCCAGCATTTT.

The rearrangement joins TRBV19 to TRBJ2-3, with 10 bases matching TRBD2. Germline V gene sequence: CDR1 LNHDA, CDR2 SQIVND (reference sequence). This CDR3 region has 16 residues. Unmatched junction bases numbered 7, after V lost 5 bases and J lost 2 bases. In DNA, the CDR3 is TGTGCCAGTAGTTCCCCTAGCGGGGGCACCACAGATACGCAGTATTTT. Its protein product is CASSSPSGGTTDTQYF.

The rearrangement uses TRBV5-1 and TRBJ1-2; D remains unclear. V was trimmed by 0 bases and J by 6 bases, leaving 12 bases between them. CDR1 SGHRS and CDR2 YFSETQ come from the germline V gene. The CDR3 extends over 14 amino acids. The CDR3 sequence: CASSLGQQLDGYTF. Written as DNA, the CDR3 is TGCGCCAGCAGCTTGGGGCAGCAACTGGATGGCTACACCTTC.

The J gene is TRBJ1-2, the V gene TRBV19, with 10 bases aligning to TRBD1. This CDR3 has 16 residues. The germline V gene has CDR1 LNHDA and CDR2 SQIVND (reference sequence). Germline trimming cut 6 bases from V and 0 bases from J; bases unmatched to any gene: 7. The DNA of the CDR3 is TGTGCCAGTAGAACGACAGGGGGCCCCCCTAACTATGGCTACACCTTC. This translates into CASRTTGGPPNYGYTF.

This clone was seen a handful of times. The chain is built from TRBV7-9 and TRBJ2-2, with 9 bases lining up with TRBD2. Germline V gene lookup returns CDR1 SEHNR and CDR2 FQNEAQ (reference sequence). The junction had 14 bases not matched to a gene; V was cut back by 4 bases and J by 2 bases. CDR3 length: 19 residues. DNA of the CDR3: TGTGCCAGCAGCTCCCCTCGTCCCGAAGCGGGGGGAAACACCGGGGAGCTGTTTTTT. Its translation is CASSSPRPEAGGNTGELFF.

This chain uses TRBV28 with TRBJ2-5, with TRBD2 identical over 8 bases. The CDR3 contains 17 residues. V gave up 2 bases and J gave up 3 bases; unmatched junction bases: 11. CDR1 is MDHEN, CDR2 SYDVKM, per germline. The CDR3 reads CASSLTPSSGGKETQYF. In DNA form, the CDR3 reads TGTGCCAGCAGTTTAACCCCCTCCAGCGGGGGAAAAGAGACCCAGTACTTC.

The J gene is TRBJ2-2, the V gene TRBV13, with a tentative D call TRBD2 (7 bases). Germline-derived CDR1 and CDR2 are PRHDT and FYEKMQ (reference sequence). V lost 4 bases, J lost 3 bases, and 15 bases lay in between. The CDR3 runs 16 residues. In nucleotides, the CDR3 is TGTGCCAGCAGCTCCCCGGGGGGCCGGTACACCGGGGAGCTGTTTTTT. It specifies CASSSPGGRYTGELFF.

The chain uses TRBV19 and TRBJ2-1; 9 bases align to TRBD2. With V trimmed by 4 bases and J by 3 bases, 4 bases remained unmatched. CDR1 and CDR2 (germline): LNHDA, SQIVND (reference sequence). The CDR3 has 15 residues. CDR3 DNA: TGTGCCAGTAGTACTGGGCGGGGGGGCTACAATGAGCAGTTCTTC. This translates into CASSTGRGGYNEQFF. Full variable domain (rest looked up from reference TRBV19 and TRBJ2-1): DGGITQSPKYLFRKEGQNVTLSCEQNLNHDAMYWYRQDPGQGLRLIYYSQIVNDFQKGDIAEGYSVSREKKESFPLTVTSAQKNPTAFYLCASSTGRGGYNEQFFGPGTRLTVL.

This clone was seen once. V gene TRBV27 combines with J gene TRBJ1-4; D uncertain. V dropped 4 bases and J dropped 7 bases, with 10 bases sitting between them. The germline V gene has CDR1 MNHEY and CDR2 SMNVEV (reference sequence). CDR3 length equals 13 residues. The DNA for the CDR3 is TGTGCCAGCAGTTGGCCCCATACTGAAAAACTGTTTTTT. It yields the protein CASSWPHTEKLFF.

The rearrangement uses TRBV7-2 and TRBJ2-5; either TRBD1 or TRBD2 may supply D (5 bases each). CDR1 is SGHTA and CDR2 is FQGNSA in the germline V gene. Trimming took 6 bases from V and 4 from J, leaving 21 bases between them. CDR3 size: 16 residues. The CDR3 spells CASRGSGWGWRETQYF. CDR3 nucleotide sequence: TGTGCCAGCAGAGGATCCGGGTGGGGGTGGCGAGAGACCCAGTACTTC.

The chain joins TRBV19 to TRBJ2-1; 12 bases map to TRBD2. Germline values: CDR1 LNHDA, CDR2 SQIVND (reference sequence). The junction had 4 bases not matched to a gene; V was cut back by 9 bases and J by 4 bases. The CDR3 runs to 14 residues. The CDR3 loop is CASRLAGDYNEQFF. Written as DNA, the CDR3 is TGTGCCAGCAGACTAGCGGGGGATTACAATGAGCAGTTCTTC.

The rearrangement joins TRBV3-1 (or the pseudogene TRBV3-2) to TRBJ2-7; 8 bases line up with TRBD1. V was clipped by 5 bases and J by 3 bases; unmatched bases: 6. This CDR3 is 14 amino acids long. Germline assignment: CDR1 LGHDT and CDR2 YNNKEL (reference sequence). CDR3 in DNA: TGTGCCAGCAGCTTCTCGACAGGGGACTACGAGCAGTACTTC. Protein product: CASSFSTGDYEQYF.

The V call is TRBV28, the J call TRBJ1-5, with D perhaps TRBD1 (5 bases). The CDR3 is 15 residues long. V lost 8 bases and J 2 bases, leaving 16 bases between the germline ends. Germline CDR1 reads MDHEN; CDR2 reads SYDVKM. Written as DNA, the CDR3 is TGTGCCAGCGTAGGAGGGACCTATGGCAATCAGCCCCAGCATTTT. As protein: CASVGGTYGNQPQHF.

The chain employs TRBV7-2 and TRBJ2-3; D gene ambiguous. Trimming removed 0 bases at V and 8 bases at J, with 9 bases between. The CDR3 consists of 13 residues. Germline values: CDR1 SGHTA, CDR2 FQGNSA. This CDR3 reads CASSLAITPTQYF. The CDR3 DNA sequence: TGTGCCAGCAGCTTAGCTATTACTCCTACGCAGTATTTT.

This chain connects TRBV12-2 to TRBJ2-6; the D segment call TRBD1 is taken from the table without a DNA check. TRBV12-2 is a recognized pseudogene. This CDR3 has 19 amino acids. The CDR3: CASRLGSGHSPRGANVLTF. In nucleotides, the CDR3 is TGTGCAAGTCGCTTAGGCTCGGGACATTCGCCCAGGGGGGCCAACGTCCTGACTTTC.

The gene calls are TRBV28 and TRBJ1-4; a weak D match, TRBD1 (5 bases). V was trimmed by 5 bases and J by 8 bases, leaving 15 bases between them. Germline V lookup: CDR1 MDHEN, CDR2 SYDVKM. The length of the CDR3 is 14 residues. The CDR3 is CASSPYGAGEKLFF. The DNA of the CDR3 is TGTGCCAGCAGTCCCTATGGGGCGGGGGAAAAACTGTTTTTT.

In this sample, this clone turned up a few times. This chain connects TRBV5-5 to TRBJ1-2; 9 bases align to TRBD1. The CDR3 is made up of 14 amino acids. Germline V CDR1 and CDR2: SGHKS, YYEKEE (reference sequence). Trimming took 3 bases from V and 7 from J; bases not matched to a gene: 7. CDR3 protein: CASSSLQGAPGYTF. Here the CDR3 DNA reads TGTGCCAGCAGCTCACTACAGGGGGCCCCTGGCTACACCTTC. Full variable domain (missing parts from reference TRBV5-5 and TRBJ1-2): DAGVTQSPTHLIKTRGQQVTLRCSPISGHKSVSWYQQVLGQGPQFIFQYYEKEERGRGNFPDRFSARQFPNYSSELNVNALLLGDSALYLCASSSLQGAPGYTFGSGTRLTVV.

The chain combines TRBV5-1 with TRBJ2-7, with 8 bases matching TRBD2. V was pared by 3 bases and J by 4 bases, with 3 bases of the junction left unmatched. The CDR3 covers 13 residues. Germline CDR1 is SGHRS and CDR2 is YFSETQ. The CDR3 coding sequence is TGCGCCAGCAGCTCGGGAGGGTTATACGAGCAGTACTTC. Amino acid sequence: CASSSGGLYEQYF. The whole variable domain, filled in from reference TRBV5-1 and TRBJ2-7, reads KAGVTQTPRYLIKTRGQQVTLSCSPISGHRSVSWYQQTPGQGLQFLFEYFSETQRNKGNFPGRFSGRQFSNSRSEMNVSTLELGDSALYLCASSSGGLYEQYFGPGTRLTVT.

The rearrangement uses TRBV6-5 and TRBJ1-6; D not certain. Germline CDR1 is MNHEY and CDR2 is SVGAGI. Between the trimmed V and J ends, which lost 7 bases and 8 bases, there was a span of 12 bases. The CDR3 totals 13 residues. CDR3 in amino acids: CASTRGNHSPLHF. The CDR3 DNA sequence: TGTGCCAGCACCAGAGGGAATCATTCACCCCTCCACTTT.

The chain recombines TRBV3-1 (or the pseudogene TRBV3-2) with TRBJ2-7, with TRBD2 as a possible D gene (6 bases). Germline CDR1 is LGHDT and CDR2 is YNNKEL (reference sequence). Trimming removed 0 bases at V and 3 bases at J, with 15 bases between. CDR3 size: 16 residues. The CDR3 sequence: CASSQEAPGLDYEQYF. The CDR3 nucleotides read TGTGCCAGCAGCCAAGAAGCCCCGGGACTTGACTACGAGCAGTACTTC.

Details on this clone: Because it lacks the conserved phenylalanine or tryptophan at the end, this CDR3 is likely a read error. The DNA is omitted, as the CDR3 cannot be located on it reliably, and the CDR3 follows TCRdb's listing. The chain is built from TRBV28 and TRBJ2-7; the table assigns TRBD1, which was not confirmed against the DNA. Germline-derived CDR1 and CDR2 are MDHEN and SYDVKM. Ends included, the CDR3 has 13 residues. This CDR3 reads CASSNPRQGAPTI.

A single count supports this clone. The genes are TRBV6-5 and TRBJ1-1, with D unclear. This CDR3 has 14 amino acids. Germline CDR1 and CDR2: MNHEY and SVGAGI. Trimming took 0 bases from V and 6 from J, leaving 11 bases between them. CDR3 residues: CASSYSGGLAEAFF. The DNA for the CDR3 is TGTGCCAGCAGTTACTCAGGAGGGTTGGCTGAAGCTTTCTTT.